The 10 T cell receptor beta chains presented below share a single source sample, sequenced in a study of shared clonotypes between healthy human individuals. Clones were read by immunoSEQ multiplex PCR, and TCRdb kept only the in-frame ones, dropping some. The sample lists about 680,000 clones; less than 85% were seen once. Sequenced sample: memory CD4+ T cells sorted from blood. Stated subset: CD45RA-negative fraction. Source of these receptors: a woman under 40 in good health.

As to this clone: This could be a read error, since a much larger clone is one nucleotide away. The J gene is TRBJ1-1, the V gene TRBV7-3; D is unclear. CDR1 is SGHTA, CDR2 FQGTGA, per germline. The V end was cut by 0 bases, the J end by 2 bases, with 4 bases between. The CDR3 has 13 amino acids. The CDR3 here is CASSLTGNTEAFF. The CDR3 DNA sequence: TGTGCCAGCAGCTTAACGGGTAACACTGAAGCTTTCTTT.

The V call is TRBV4-1, the J call TRBJ1-2; D perhaps matches TRBD1 (5 bases). Germline V CDR1 and CDR2: MGHRA, YSYEKL. V lost 0 bases, J lost 4 bases, and 15 bases lay in between. The CDR3 contains 16 residues. This CDR3 reads CASSQDWGGSPYGYTF. CDR3 DNA: TGCGCCAGCAGCCAAGATTGGGGGGGAAGCCCCTATGGCTACACCTTC.

This rearrangement joins TRBV27 to TRBJ2-7; 8 bases are a match to TRBD1. V was pared by 6 bases and J by 0 bases, with 10 bases of the junction left unmatched. The CDR3 totals 16 residues. Per the germline V gene, CDR1 is MNHEY and CDR2 is SMNVEV (reference sequence). CDR3 loop: CASSPGTGKSSYEQYF. CDR3 nucleotides: TGTGCCAGCAGCCCCGGGACAGGCAAAAGCTCCTACGAGCAGTACTTC.

This clone was recorded many times. The CDR3 DNA is TGTGCCAGTAGTACGGGGGTTAAGGCGACCGGGGAGCTGTTTTTT. Translated: CASSTGVKATGELFF. The chain employs TRBV19 and TRBJ2-2, with D maybe TRBD2 (6 bases). The CDR3 is 15 amino acids. Germline V gene data show CDR1 as LNHDA and CDR2 as SQIVND (reference sequence). The germline V and J ends were trimmed by 4 bases and 5 bases, with 14 bases remaining between them.

This clone was seen a single time. The chain couples TRBV2 to TRBJ2-7, with TRBD2 as a possible D gene (6 bases). This CDR3 is 14 amino acids long. The germline V gene has CDR1 SNHLY and CDR2 FYNNEI. V lost 11 bases and J 0 bases, leaving 17 bases between the germline ends. As DNA, the CDR3 is TGTGCCTTCACGGGCGGGACCTTCTCCTACGAGCAGTACTTC. Translating it yields CAFTGGTFSYEQYF.

The chain joins TRBV27 to TRBJ2-7, with TRBD1 matching 7 bases. This CDR3 has 12 residues. Unmatched junction bases numbered 0, after V lost 2 bases and J lost 5 bases. Looked up from germline, CDR1 is MNHEY and CDR2 is SMNVEV (reference sequence). DNA of the CDR3: TGTGCCAGCAGTTTACAGGGGGACGAGCAGTACTTC. This translates into CASSLQGDEQYF.

The chain is built from TRBV10-3 and TRBJ1-6; no reliable D call. The CDR3 loop spans 15 amino acids. The V end was cut by 8 bases, the J end by 6 bases, with 17 bases between. CDR1 ENHRY and CDR2 SYGVKD come from the germline V gene. CDR3 in amino acids: CAIHVGTDLNSPLHF. The DNA of the CDR3 is TGTGCCATCCACGTGGGAACAGACCTTAATTCACCCCTCCACTTT.

This clone has just a few counts. This rearrangement joins TRBV5-1 to TRBJ2-1; 12 bases are a match to TRBD2. Germline V gene sequence: CDR1 SGHRS, CDR2 YFSETQ. This CDR3 spans 18 amino acids. V gave up 2 bases and J gave up 5 bases; unmatched junction bases: 11. The CDR3 region is CASSFGLAGGQGDNEQFF. In DNA, the CDR3 is TGCGCCAGCAGCTTTGGGCTAGCGGGAGGGCAGGGGGACAATGAGCAGTTCTTC.

The V call is TRBV23-1, the J call TRBJ2-3, with TRBD2 identical over 11 bases. TRBV23-1 is assigned to the ORF class and has an uncertain function. Germline trimming cut 7 bases from V and 0 bases from J; bases unmatched to any gene: 9. CDR3 length: 17 residues. This CDR3 reads CASNTGTSGVSTDTQYF. As DNA, the CDR3 is TGCGCCAGCAACACCGGGACTAGCGGCGTTAGCACAGATACGCAGTATTTT.

The chain combines TRBV7-6 with TRBJ1-3; 8 nucleotides align to TRBD1. Germline assignment: CDR1 SGHVS and CDR2 FNYEAQ. The CDR3 consists of 13 residues. Germline trimming cut 2 bases from V and 13 bases from J; bases unmatched to any gene: 7. CDR3 DNA sequence: TGTGCCAGCAGCTTATCGGACAGGGTTAAAATATATTTT. Protein product: CASSLSDRVKIYF.